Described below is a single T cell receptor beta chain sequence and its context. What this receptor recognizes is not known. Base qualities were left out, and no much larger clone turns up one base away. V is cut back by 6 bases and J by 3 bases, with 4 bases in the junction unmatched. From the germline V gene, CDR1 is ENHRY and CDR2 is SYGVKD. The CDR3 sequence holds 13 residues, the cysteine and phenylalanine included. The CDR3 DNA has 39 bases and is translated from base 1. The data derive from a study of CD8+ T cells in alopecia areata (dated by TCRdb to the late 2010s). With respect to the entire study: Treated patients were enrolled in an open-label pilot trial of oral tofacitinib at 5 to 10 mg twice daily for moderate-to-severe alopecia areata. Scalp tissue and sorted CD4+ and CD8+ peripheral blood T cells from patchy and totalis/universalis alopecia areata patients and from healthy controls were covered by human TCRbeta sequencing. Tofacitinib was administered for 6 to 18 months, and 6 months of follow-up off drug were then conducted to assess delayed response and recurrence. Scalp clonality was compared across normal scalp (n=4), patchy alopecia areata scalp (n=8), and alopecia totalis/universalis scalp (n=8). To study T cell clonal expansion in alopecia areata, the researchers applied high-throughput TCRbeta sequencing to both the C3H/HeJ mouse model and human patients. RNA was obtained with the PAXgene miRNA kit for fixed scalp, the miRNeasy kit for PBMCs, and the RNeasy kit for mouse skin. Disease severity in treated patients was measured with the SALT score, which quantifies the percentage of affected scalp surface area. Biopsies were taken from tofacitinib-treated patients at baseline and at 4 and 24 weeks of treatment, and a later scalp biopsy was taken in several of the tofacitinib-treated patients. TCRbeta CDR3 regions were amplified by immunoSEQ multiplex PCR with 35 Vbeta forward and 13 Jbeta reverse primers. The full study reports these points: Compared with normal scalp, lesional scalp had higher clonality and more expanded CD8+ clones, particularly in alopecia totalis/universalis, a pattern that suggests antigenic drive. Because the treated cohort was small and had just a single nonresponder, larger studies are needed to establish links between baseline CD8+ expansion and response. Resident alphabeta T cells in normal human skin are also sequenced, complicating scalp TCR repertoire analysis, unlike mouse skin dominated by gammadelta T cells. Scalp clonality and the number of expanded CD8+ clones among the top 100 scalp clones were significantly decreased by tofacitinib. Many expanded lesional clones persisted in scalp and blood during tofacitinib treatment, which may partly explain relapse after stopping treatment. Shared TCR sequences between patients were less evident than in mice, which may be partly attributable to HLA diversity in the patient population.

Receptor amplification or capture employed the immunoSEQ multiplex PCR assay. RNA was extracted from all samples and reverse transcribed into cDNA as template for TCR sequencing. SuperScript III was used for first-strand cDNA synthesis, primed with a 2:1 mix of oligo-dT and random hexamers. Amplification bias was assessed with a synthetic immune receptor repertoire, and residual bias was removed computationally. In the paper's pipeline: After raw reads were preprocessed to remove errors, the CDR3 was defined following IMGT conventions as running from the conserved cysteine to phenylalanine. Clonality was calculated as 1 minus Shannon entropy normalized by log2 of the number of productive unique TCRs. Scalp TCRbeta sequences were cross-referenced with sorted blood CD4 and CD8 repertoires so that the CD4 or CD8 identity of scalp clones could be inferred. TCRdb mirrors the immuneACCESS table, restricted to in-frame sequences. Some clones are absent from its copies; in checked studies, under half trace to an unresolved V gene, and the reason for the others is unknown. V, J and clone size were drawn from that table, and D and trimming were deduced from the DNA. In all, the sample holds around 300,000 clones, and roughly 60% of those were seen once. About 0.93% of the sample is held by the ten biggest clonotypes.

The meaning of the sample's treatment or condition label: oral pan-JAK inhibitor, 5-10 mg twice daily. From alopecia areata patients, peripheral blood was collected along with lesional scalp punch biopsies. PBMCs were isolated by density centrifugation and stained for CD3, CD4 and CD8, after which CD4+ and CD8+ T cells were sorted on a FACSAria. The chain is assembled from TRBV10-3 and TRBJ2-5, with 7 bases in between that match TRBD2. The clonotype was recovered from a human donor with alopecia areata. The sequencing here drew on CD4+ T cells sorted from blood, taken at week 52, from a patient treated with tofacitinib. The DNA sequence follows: TGTGCCATCAGAAGCGGGGTCAAAGAGACCCAGTACTTC. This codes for CAIRSGVKETQYF.